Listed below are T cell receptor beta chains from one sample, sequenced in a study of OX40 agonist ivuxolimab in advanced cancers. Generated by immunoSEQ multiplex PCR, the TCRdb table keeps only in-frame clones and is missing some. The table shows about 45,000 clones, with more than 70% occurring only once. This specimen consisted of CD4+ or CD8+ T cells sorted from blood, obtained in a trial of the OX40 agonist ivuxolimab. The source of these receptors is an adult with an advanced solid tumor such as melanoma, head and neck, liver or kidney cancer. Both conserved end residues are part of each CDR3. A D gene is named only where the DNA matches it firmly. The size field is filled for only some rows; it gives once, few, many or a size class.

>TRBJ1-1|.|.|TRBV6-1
CASSHGETRLEAFF
TGTGCCAGCAGCCATGGCGAGACAAGACTTGAAGCTTTCTTT
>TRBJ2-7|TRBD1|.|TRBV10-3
CAIRTGTASYEQYF
TGTGCCATCAGGACCGGGACAGCCTCCTACGAGCAGTACTTC
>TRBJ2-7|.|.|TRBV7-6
CASSLGGGGNEQYF
TGTGCCAGCAGCTTAGGAGGGGGGGGGAACGAGCAGTACTTC
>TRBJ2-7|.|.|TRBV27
CASSVSGYEQYF
TGTGCCAGCAGTGTATCGGGCTACGAGCAGTACTTC
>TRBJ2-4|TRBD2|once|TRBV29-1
CSVGAGIAKNIQYF
TGCAGCGTTGGAGCGGGGATAGCCAAAAACATTCAGTACTTC
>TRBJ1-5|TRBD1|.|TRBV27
CASGRTGSYQPQHF
TGTGCCAGCGGGCGGACAGGGTCGTATCAGCCCCAGCATTTT
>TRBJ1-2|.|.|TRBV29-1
CSVFSIETVGYGYTF
TGCAGCGTTTTTTCTATAGAGACGGTGGGGTATGGCTACACCTTC
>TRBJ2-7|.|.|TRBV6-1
CASSEAPVSYEQYF
TGTGCCAGCAGTGAAGCTCCGGTGTCCTACGAGCAGTACTTC
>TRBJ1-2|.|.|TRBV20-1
CSASPGSGYTF
TGCAGTGCTAGCCCAGGGTCGGGATACACCTTC
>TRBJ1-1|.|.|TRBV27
CATTGGHEAFF
TGTGCCACCACCGGGGGCCATGAAGCTTTCTTT
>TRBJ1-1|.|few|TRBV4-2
CASSQGVWEGAFF
TGTGCCAGCAGCCAAGGAGTCTGGGAAGGAGCTTTCTTT
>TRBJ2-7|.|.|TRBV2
CASSGIEQYF
TGTGCCAGCAGCGGGATCGAGCAGTACTTC
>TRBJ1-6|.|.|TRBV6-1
CASSDIEGSSPLHF
TGTGCCAGCAGTGACATCGAAGGGAGTTCACCCCTCCACTTT
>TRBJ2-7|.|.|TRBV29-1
CSVERDSPYEQYF
TGCAGCGTTGAAAGGGATTCCCCCTACGAGCAGTACTTC
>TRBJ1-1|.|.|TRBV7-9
CASSPPTLLPEAFF
TGTGCCAGCAGCCCTCCGACCTTATTGCCTGAAGCTTTCTTT
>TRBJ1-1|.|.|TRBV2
CASRRLNTEAFF
TGTGCCAGCAGAAGGCTGAACACTGAAGCTTTCTTT
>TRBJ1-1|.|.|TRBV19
CASYEDGGTEAFF
TGTGCCAGTTACGAGGACGGGGGCACTGAAGCTTTCTTT
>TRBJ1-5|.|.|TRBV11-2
CASSPDSYQPQHF
TGTGCCAGCAGCCCTGACAGTTATCAGCCCCAGCATTTT
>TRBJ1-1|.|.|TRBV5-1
CASSLVSGNTEAFF
TGCGCCAGCAGCTTGGTTTCCGGGAACACTGAAGCTTTCTTT
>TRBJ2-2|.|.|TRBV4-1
CASSQENTGELFF
TGCGCCAGCAGCCAAGAGAACACCGGGGAGCTGTTTTTT
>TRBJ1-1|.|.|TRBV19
CASSIGLTEAFF
TGTGCCAGTAGTATAGGACTAACTGAAGCTTTCTTT
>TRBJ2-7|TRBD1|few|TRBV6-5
CASSYARGGLYEQYF
TGTGCCAGCAGTTACGCCCGAGGGGGCTTGTACGAGCAGTACTTC
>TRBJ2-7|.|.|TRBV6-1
CASSAGGRTYEQYF
TGTGCCAGCAGTGCCGGGGGCCGGACCTACGAGCAGTACTTC
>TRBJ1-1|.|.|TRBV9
CASSVDRATEAFF
TGTGCCAGCAGCGTAGACCGGGCCACTGAAGCTTTCTTT
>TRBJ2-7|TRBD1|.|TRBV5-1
CASRPGQGGYEQYF
TGCGCCAGCAGACCGGGACAGGGTGGCTACGAGCAGTACTTC